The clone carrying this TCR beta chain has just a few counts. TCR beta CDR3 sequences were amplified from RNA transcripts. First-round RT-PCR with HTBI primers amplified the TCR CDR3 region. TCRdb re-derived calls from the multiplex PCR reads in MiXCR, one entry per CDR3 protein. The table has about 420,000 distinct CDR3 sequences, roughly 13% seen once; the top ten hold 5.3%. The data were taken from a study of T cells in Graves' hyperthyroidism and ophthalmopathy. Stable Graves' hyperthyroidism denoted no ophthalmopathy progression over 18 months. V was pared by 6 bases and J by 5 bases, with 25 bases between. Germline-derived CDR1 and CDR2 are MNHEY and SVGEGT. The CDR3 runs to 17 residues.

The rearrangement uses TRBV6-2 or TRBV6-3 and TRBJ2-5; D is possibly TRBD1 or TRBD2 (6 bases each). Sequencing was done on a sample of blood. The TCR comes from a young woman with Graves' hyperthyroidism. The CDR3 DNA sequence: TGTGCCAGCAGCTCCGCCCTAGGGGGGCCGGTGTGGGAGACCCAGTACTTC. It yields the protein CASSSALGGPVWETQYF.